Presented here are 18 T cell receptor beta chains from one specimen sequenced in a study of cytomegalovirus exposure and HLA in healthy donors. Use of 60 Vbeta and 13 Jbeta primers characterized the PCR. Profiled with immunoSEQ multiplex PCR; TCRdb holds only in-frame clones, not every one. The repertoire holds about 200,000 clones, around 81% seen once, with 1.5% to 2% in the top ten. Input material: PBMCs. The receptors originated from a man in his late teens or twenties in good health and CMV-seronegative.

The chain combines TRBV11-2 with TRBJ2-7; 11 bases line up with TRBD1. V lost 4 bases, J lost 3 bases, and 8 bases stayed unmatched. CDR3 length: 16 amino acids. Germline loops: CDR1 SGHAT, CDR2 FQNNGV. CDR3: CASSSQGTGGDYEQYF. CDR3 DNA: TGTGCCAGCAGCTCGCAGGGGACAGGGGGGGACTACGAGCAGTACTTC.

This clone was picked up one time. This chain joins TRBV19 and TRBJ2-7; D is possibly TRBD1 (6 bases). The V end was cut by 4 bases, the J end by 2 bases, with 9 bases between. Germline CDR1 reads LNHDA; CDR2 reads SQIVND (reference sequence). The CDR3 totals 13 residues. CDR3 coding DNA: TGTGCCAGTAGTAGGGACACCACCTACGAGCAGTACTTC. This sequence encodes CASSRDTTYEQYF.

This chain's CDR3 is CAITSGQGRQETQYF. In DNA form, the CDR3 reads TGTGCCATCACTTCTGGACAGGGGAGACAAGAGACCCAGTACTTC. The chain employs TRBV10-3 and TRBJ2-5; 9 nucleotides line up with TRBD1. This CDR3 region has 15 residues. Germline V CDR1 and CDR2: ENHRY, SYGVKD. V lost 7 bases and J lost 2; bases outside the gene matches: 8.

This clone was recorded only once. The rearrangement links TRBV11-2 to TRBJ2-7, with D unclear. Deletions cut 3 bases from V and 5 bases from J, with 5 bases between. Germline CDR1 reads SGHAT; CDR2 reads FQNNGV. The CDR3 contains 11 residues. CDR3 coding DNA: TGTGCCAGCAGCTTCCTTGACGAGCAGTACTTC. Translation: CASSFLDEQYF.

The chain carries TRBV4-1 and TRBJ1-2; unclear D gene. The CDR3 contains 14 residues. The germline V gene has CDR1 MGHRA and CDR2 YSYEKL. Trimming shortened V by 1 base and J by 3 bases, and 9 bases separated the two germline ends. CDR3 loop: CASSQVPGDYGYTF. The CDR3 bases are TGCGCCAGCAGCCAAGTCCCGGGTGACTATGGCTACACCTTC.

The chain is built from TRBV19 and TRBJ2-7, with 8 bases that match TRBD1. The germline V gene has CDR1 LNHDA and CDR2 SQIVND (reference sequence). The junction had 5 bases not matched to a gene; V was cut back by 5 bases and J by 5 bases. CDR3 length: 13 amino acids. The CDR3, as DNA: TGTGCCAGTAGTGGTCAGGGGGCACACGAGCAGTACTTC. Residues: CASSGQGAHEQYF.

The gene calls are TRBV4-1 and TRBJ2-1, with 7 bases matching TRBD2. Germline V gene lookup returns CDR1 MGHRA and CDR2 YSYEKL. With 1 base clipped from V and 9 bases from J, the junction kept 9 bases outside the gene matches. The CDR3 has 15 residues. The CDR3 DNA is TGCGCCAGCAGCCAAGGCGGGGGATCATCCCGTGAGCAGTTCTTC. It specifies CASSQGGGSSREQFF.

The chain recombines TRBV19 with TRBJ2-7; 11 bases match TRBD1. The CDR3 has 16 residues. Germline V gives CDR1 LNHDA, CDR2 SQIVND (reference sequence). V gave up 4 bases and J gave up 4 bases; unmatched junction bases: 9. The CDR3 here is CASSTHRTGGMYEQYF. CDR3 nucleotide sequence: TGTGCCAGTAGTACCCATCGGACAGGGGGCATGTACGAGCAGTACTTC.

This sequence joins TRBV5-1 and TRBJ1-2, with 9 bases identical to TRBD1. Germline V gives CDR1 SGHRS, CDR2 YFSETQ. With V trimmed by 4 bases and J by 8 bases, 9 bases remained unmatched. The CDR3 spans 14 residues. CDR3 bases: TGCGCCAGCAGCGGCGGGACAGGGAGGGAAGGCTACACCTTC. Translated, it gives CASSGGTGREGYTF.

The chain uses TRBV10-3 and TRBJ1-1; D remains ambiguous. The V end was cut by 2 bases, the J end by 2 bases, with 18 bases between. The CDR3 has 17 amino acids. CDR1 is ENHRY, CDR2 SYGVKD, per germline. The CDR3 bases are TGTGCCATCAGTGAGGTGGTCACCCCACGAGGAAACACTGAAGCTTTCTTT. This translates into CAISEVVTPRGNTEAFF.

The chain has TRBV5-4 and TRBJ2-7, with TRBD2 identical over 8 bases. The germline gives CDR1 SGHNT, CDR2 YYREEE (reference sequence). This CDR3 has 14 amino acids. J was trimmed by 2 bases and V by 4 bases; bases with no gene match: 5. The chain's CDR3 is CASSLSGSTYEQYF. Here the CDR3 DNA reads TGTGCCAGCAGCCTGAGCGGGAGTACCTACGAGCAGTACTTC.

V and J are TRBV4-3 and TRBJ2-2; 9 bases map to TRBD2. V lost 0 bases and J lost 4; bases outside the gene matches: 15. Germline V gene data show CDR1 as LGHNA and CDR2 as YSLEER. CDR3 length: 20 residues. CDR3 in amino acids: CASSQDLGAGGPAGTGELFF. The DNA for the CDR3 is TGCGCCAGCAGCCAAGATCTAGGGGCGGGAGGGCCGGCGGGCACCGGGGAGCTGTTTTTT.

The chain is built from TRBV5-4 and TRBJ1-1; D is unclear. V was shortened by 4 bases and J by 0 bases, with 10 bases between the two germline ends. This CDR3 is 14 amino acids long. Germline assignment: CDR1 SGHNT and CDR2 YYREEE (reference sequence). DNA for the CDR3: TGTGCCAGCAGCCCCAGTAAAGTGAACACTGAAGCTTTCTTT. This codes for CASSPSKVNTEAFF.

This clone was counted only a few times. The chain links TRBV27 to TRBJ1-5, with TRBD1 identical over 7 bases. Germline-derived CDR1 and CDR2 are MNHEY and SMNVEV (reference sequence). This CDR3 spans 13 amino acids. J gave up 1 base and V 10 bases, and 4 bases lay outside the gene matches. CDR3 in amino acids: CAMTGTSNQPQHF. The CDR3 DNA reads as TGTGCCATGACAGGGACGAGCAATCAGCCCCAGCATTTT.

A note on this clone: Other DNA variants within this sample encode the same CDR3. The chain recombines TRBV9 with TRBJ2-7; TRBD1 agrees at 8 bases. With 2 bases clipped from V and 3 bases from J, the junction kept 4 bases outside the gene matches. CDR1 is SGDLS, CDR2 YYNGEE, per germline. CDR3 length: 14 residues. Here the CDR3 reads CASSVGQGLYEQYF. The CDR3 DNA is TGTGCCAGCAGCGTCGGACAGGGTCTCTACGAGCAGTACTTC.

The genes are TRBV5-1 and TRBJ1-6; 7 bases are a match to TRBD1. Losses at the gene ends were 0 bases for V and 6 bases for J; bases not matched to a gene: 0. The CDR3 length is 14 residues. In germline, CDR1 is SGHRS, CDR2 YFSETQ. CDR3 in amino acids: CASSLDRGNSPLHF. In DNA, the CDR3 is TGCGCCAGCAGCTTGGACAGGGGTAATTCACCCCTCCACTTT. Full variable domain (missing parts from reference TRBV5-1 and TRBJ1-6): KAGVTQTPRYLIKTRGQQVTLSCSPISGHRSVSWYQQTPGQGLQFLFEYFSETQRNKGNFPGRFSGRQFSNSRSEMNVSTLELGDSALYLCASSLDRGNSPLHFGNGTRLTVT.

The sample holds a few counts of this clone. Other DNA sequences of this sample code for an identical CDR3. This chain joins TRBV7-2 and TRBJ2-1, with D possibly matching TRBD2 (7 bases). Germline CDR1 is SGHTA and CDR2 is FQGNSA. This CDR3 is built from 15 residues. The V end lost 1 base, the J end lost 4 bases, and 11 bases lay between the germline ends. CDR3 loop: CASSLGGGFYNEQFF. The CDR3 DNA is TGTGCCAGCAGCTTAGGGGGGGGCTTTTACAATGAGCAGTTCTTC.

The sample holds one count of this clone. The V call is TRBV7-8, the J call TRBJ2-2; D is unresolved. Germline V gene lookup returns CDR1 SGHVS and CDR2 FQNEAQ. The CDR3 sequence is 14 residues long. V gave up 2 bases and J gave up 3 bases, with 7 bases separating them. CDR3 sequence reads: CASSLKLHTGELFF. The DNA of the CDR3 is TGTGCCAGCAGCTTAAAACTTCACACCGGGGAGCTGTTTTTT.